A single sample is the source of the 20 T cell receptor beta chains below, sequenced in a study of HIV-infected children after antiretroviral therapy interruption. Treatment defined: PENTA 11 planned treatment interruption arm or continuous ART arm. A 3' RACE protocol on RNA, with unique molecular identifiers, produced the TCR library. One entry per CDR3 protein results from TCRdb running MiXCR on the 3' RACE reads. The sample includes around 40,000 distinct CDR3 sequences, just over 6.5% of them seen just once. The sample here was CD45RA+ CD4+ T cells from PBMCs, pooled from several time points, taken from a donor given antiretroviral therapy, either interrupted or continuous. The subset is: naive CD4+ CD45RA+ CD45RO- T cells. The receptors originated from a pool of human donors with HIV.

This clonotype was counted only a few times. CDR3 in DNA: TGCAGCGTTGTAAAAGCAGGGCGAGATACGCAGTATTTT. Residues: CSVVKAGRDTQYF. J is TRBJ2-3 and V is TRBV29-1, with a weak D call TRBD1 (5 bases). The germline gives CDR1 SQVTM, CDR2 ANQGSEA. The CDR3 loop spans 13 amino acids. Between the trimmed V and J ends, which lost 4 bases and 5 bases, there was a span of 13 bases.

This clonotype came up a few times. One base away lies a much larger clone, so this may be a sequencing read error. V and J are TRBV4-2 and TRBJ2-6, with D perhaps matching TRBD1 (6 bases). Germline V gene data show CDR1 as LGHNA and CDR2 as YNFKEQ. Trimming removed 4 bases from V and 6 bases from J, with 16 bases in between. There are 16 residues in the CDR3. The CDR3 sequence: CASSPVNRAVANVLTF. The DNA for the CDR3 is TGTGCCAGCAGCCCCGTTAACAGGGCTGTGGCCAACGTCCTGACTTTC.

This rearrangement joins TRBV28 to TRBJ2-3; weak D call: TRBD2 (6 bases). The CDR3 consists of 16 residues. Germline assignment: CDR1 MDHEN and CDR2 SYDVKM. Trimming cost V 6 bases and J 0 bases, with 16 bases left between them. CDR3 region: CASSRPLGGSTDTQYF. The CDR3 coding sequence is TGTGCCAGCAGCCGGCCCCTGGGGGGAAGCACAGATACGCAGTATTTT. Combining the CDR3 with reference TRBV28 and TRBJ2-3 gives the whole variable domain DVKVTQSSRYLVKRTGEKVFLECVQDMDHENMFWYRQDPGLGLRLIYFSYDVKMKEKGDIPEGYSVSREKKERFSLILESASTNQTSMYLCASSRPLGGSTDTQYFGPGTRLTVL.

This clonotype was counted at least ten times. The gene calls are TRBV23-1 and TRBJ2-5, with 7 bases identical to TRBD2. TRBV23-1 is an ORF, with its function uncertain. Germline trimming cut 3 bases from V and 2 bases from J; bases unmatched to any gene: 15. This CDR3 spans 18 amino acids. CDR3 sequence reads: CASSHPYSGTTLQETQYF. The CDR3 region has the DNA TGCGCCAGCAGTCACCCGTACTCCGGGACTACTCTACAAGAGACCCAGTACTTC.

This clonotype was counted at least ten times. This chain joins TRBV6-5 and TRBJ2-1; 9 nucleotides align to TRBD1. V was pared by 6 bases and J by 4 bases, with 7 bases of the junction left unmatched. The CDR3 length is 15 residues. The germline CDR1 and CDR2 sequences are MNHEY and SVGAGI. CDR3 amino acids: CASRAPGQGYNEQFF. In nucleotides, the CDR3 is TGTGCCAGCAGAGCCCCGGGACAGGGATACAATGAGCAGTTCTTC.

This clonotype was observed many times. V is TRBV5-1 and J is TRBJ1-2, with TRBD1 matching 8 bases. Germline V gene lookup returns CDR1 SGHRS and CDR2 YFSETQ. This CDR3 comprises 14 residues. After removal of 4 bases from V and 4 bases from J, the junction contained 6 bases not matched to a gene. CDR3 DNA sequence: TGCGCCAGCAGCCAGGACAGGGCCAGCTATGGCTACACCTTC. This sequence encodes CASSQDRASYGYTF.

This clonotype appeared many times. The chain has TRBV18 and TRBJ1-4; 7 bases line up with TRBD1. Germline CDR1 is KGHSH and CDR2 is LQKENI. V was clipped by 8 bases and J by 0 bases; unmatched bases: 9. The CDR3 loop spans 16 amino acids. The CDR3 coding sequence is TGTGCCAGCACCCGGGACAGAGCATCAACTAATGAAAAACTGTTTTTT. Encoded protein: CASTRDRASTNEKLFF.

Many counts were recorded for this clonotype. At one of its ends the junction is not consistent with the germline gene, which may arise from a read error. In nucleotides, the CDR3 is TGTGCCAGCAGCCAAGATGGGGGGCCTCAAAACACCTTGTACTTT. This encodes CASSQDGGPQNTLYF. The V gene is TRBV4-2, the J gene TRBJ2-4; D tentatively fits TRBD1 or TRBD2 (6 bases each). Per germline, CDR1 LGHNA and CDR2 YNFKEQ. This CDR3 has 15 residues.

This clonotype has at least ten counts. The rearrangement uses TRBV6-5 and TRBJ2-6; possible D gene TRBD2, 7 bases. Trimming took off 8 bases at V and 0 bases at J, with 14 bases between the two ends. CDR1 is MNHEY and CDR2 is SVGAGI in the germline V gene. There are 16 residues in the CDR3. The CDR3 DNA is TGTGCCAGCGGGGGGGACATTTTCTCTGGGGCCAACGTCCTGACTTTC. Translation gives CASGGDIFSGANVLTF.

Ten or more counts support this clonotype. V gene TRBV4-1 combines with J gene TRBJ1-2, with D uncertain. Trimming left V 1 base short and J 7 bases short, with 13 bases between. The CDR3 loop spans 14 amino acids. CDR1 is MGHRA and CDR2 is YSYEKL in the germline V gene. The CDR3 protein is CASSQGGNLLGYTF. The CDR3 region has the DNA TGCGCCAGCAGCCAAGGAGGGAATCTACTTGGCTACACCTTC.

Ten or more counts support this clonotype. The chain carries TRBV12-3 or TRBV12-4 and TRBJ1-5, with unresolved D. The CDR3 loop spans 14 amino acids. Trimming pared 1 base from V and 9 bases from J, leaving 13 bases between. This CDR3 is CASSLGGRFRPQHF. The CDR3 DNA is TGTGCCAGCAGTTTAGGAGGCAGATTCAGGCCCCAGCATTTT.

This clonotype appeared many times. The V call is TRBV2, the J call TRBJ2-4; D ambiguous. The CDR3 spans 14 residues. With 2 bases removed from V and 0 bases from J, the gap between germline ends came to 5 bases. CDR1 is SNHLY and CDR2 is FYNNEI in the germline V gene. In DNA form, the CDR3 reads TGTGCCAGCAGTGAATCCCTAGCCAAAAACATTCAGTACTTC. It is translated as CASSESLAKNIQYF.

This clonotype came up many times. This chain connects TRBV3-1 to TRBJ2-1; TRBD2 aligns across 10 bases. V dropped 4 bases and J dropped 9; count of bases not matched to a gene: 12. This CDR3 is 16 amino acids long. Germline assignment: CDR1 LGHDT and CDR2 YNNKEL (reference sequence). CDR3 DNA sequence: TGTGCCAGCAGCCCCTCAACTAGCGGGAAGGGTAGTGAGCAGTTCTTC. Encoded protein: CASSPSTSGKGSEQFF.

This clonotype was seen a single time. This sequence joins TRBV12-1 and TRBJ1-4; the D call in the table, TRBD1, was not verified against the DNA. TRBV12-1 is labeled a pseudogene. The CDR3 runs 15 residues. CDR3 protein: CASSNEGARLEKLFF. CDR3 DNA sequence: TGTGCCAGCAGCAACGAGGGGGCCAGGCTTGAAAAACTGTTTTTT.

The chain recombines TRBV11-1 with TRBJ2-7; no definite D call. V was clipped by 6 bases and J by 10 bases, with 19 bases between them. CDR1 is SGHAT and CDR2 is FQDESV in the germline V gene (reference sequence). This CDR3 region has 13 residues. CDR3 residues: CASSFLGSYEQYF. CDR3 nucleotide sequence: TGTGCCAGCAGTTTCTTAGGGTCCTATGAACAGTACTTC.

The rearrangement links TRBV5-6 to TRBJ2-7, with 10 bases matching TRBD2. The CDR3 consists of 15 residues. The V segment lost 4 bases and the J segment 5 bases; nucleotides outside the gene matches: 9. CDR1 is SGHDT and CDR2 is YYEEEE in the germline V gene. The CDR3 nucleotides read TGTGCCAGCAGCACCTATGGGACTAGCGCGAACGAGCAGTACTTC. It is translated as CASSTYGTSANEQYF.

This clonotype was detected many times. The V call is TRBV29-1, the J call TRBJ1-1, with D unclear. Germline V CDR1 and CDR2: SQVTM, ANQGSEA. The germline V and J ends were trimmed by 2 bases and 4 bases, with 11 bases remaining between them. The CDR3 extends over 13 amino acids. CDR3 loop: CSVEPDWGTEAFF. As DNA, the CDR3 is TGCAGCGTTGAACCTGATTGGGGCACTGAAGCTTTCTTT.

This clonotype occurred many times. The CDR3, as DNA: TGCAGCGTTGGGACCGGGACCAACTATGGCTACACCTTC. This codes for CSVGTGTNYGYTF. The V gene is TRBV29-1, the J gene TRBJ1-2; D may be TRBD1 (5 bases). CDR1 and CDR2 (germline): SQVTM, ANQGSEA. The CDR3 covers 13 residues. The V gene lost 4 bases and the J gene lost 2 bases, with 11 bases spanning the gap.

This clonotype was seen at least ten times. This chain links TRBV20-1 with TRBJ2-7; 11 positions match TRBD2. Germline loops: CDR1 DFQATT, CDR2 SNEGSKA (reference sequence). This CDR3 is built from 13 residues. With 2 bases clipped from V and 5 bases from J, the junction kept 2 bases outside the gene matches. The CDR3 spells CSARLAGGHEQYF. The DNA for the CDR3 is TGCAGTGCTAGACTAGCGGGAGGTCACGAGCAGTACTTC.

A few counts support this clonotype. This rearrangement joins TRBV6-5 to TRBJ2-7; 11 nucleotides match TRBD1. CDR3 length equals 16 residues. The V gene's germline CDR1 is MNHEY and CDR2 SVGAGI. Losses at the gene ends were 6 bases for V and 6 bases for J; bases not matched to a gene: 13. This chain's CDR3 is CASRKSRDRGNLEQYF. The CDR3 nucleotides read TGTGCCAGCAGAAAGAGCCGGGACAGGGGGAACCTCGAGCAGTACTTC.